The rows below give T cell receptor beta chains drawn from one sample of a study of cytomegalovirus exposure and HLA in healthy donors. Produced via immunoSEQ multiplex PCR; TCRdb's table is partial and in-frame only. Here the sample spans roughly 330,000 clones, 87% being singletons. The sequenced sample consisted of PBMCs. The receptor set was obtained from a woman under 40 in good health and CMV-seropositive. The CDR3 runs from the conserved cysteine through the conserved F or W. D genes are given only for firm matches. Part of the rows lack a size; the others show once, few, many or a class for expanded clones.

TRBD1 TRBJ1-1 NA TRBV11-1 CASSPGTGQWNTEAFF TGTGCCAGCAGCCCCGGGACAGGGCAATGGAACACTGAAGCTTTCTTT
NA TRBJ2-7 NA TRBV11-2 CASSPEGSPSYEQYF TGTGCCAGCAGCCCGGAGGGATCCCCCTCCTACGAGCAGTACTTC
TRBD1 TRBJ1-2 NA TRBV5-6 CASSWTGVIDWNYGYTF TGTGCCAGCAGCTGGACAGGGGTTATCGATTGGAACTATGGCTACACCTTC
NA TRBJ2-7 NA TRBV9 CASSSQGYEQYF TGTGCCAGCAGCAGTCAGGGGTACGAGCAGTACTTC
NA TRBJ1-5 few TRBV30 CAWSGDSNQPQHF TGTGCCTGGAGCGGCGATAGCAATCAGCCCCAGCATTTT
NA TRBJ1-5 NA TRBV7-8 CASSFETAGQPQHF TGTGCCAGCAGCTTTGAGACAGCGGGTCAGCCCCAGCATTTT
TRBD2 TRBJ2-1 once TRBV28 CASSPRVAGAYNEQFF TGTGCCAGCAGTCCAAGAGTAGCGGGGGCCTACAATGAGCAGTTCTTC
TRBD2 TRBJ2-7 NA TRBV7-8 CASSLAGGSYEQYF TGTGCCAGCAGCTTAGCGGGGGGGAGCTACGAGCAGTACTTC
NA TRBJ2-5 NA TRBV6-5 CASRLTLDFGETQYF TGTGCCAGCAGATTGACCCTAGACTTTGGGGAGACCCAGTACTTC
NA TRBJ1-6 NA TRBV28 CASMAALYNSPLHF TGTGCCAGCATGGCTGCCCTCTATAATTCACCCCTCCACTTT
NA TRBJ2-7 once TRBV7-6 CASSSAGREQYF TGTGCCAGCAGCTCCGCGGGGAGAGAGCAGTACTTC
TRBD1 TRBJ1-1 NA TRBV6-5 CASRTRDRNTEAFF TGTGCCAGCAGAACACGGGACAGGAACACTGAAGCTTTCTTT
TRBD1 TRBJ2-7 NA TRBV5-1 CASSWAQGAGEQYF TGCGCCAGCAGCTGGGCACAGGGGGCTGGCGAGCAGTACTTC
NA TRBJ1-1 NA TRBV28 CASSLIQKNTEAFF TGTGCCAGCAGTTTAATACAGAAGAACACTGAAGCTTTCTTT
TRBD1 TRBJ1-5 NA TRBV19 CASRQGLSNQPQHF TGTGCCAGTAGACAGGGGCTTAGTAATCAGCCCCAGCATTTT
NA TRBJ2-1 NA TRBV7-2 CASSLSTFDEQFF TGTGCCAGCAGCTTATCCACGTTCGATGAGCAGTTCTTC
NA TRBJ2-5 NA TRBV6-1 CASSVNRASQETQYF TGTGCCAGCAGCGTAAACCGGGCCAGCCAAGAGACCCAGTACTTC
NA TRBJ2-7 NA TRBV18 CASSPLGSVYEQYF TGTGCCAGCTCACCACTCGGCAGTGTCTACGAGCAGTACTTC
TRBD1 TRBJ1-1 NA TRBV2 CASRKPGTGRDMNTEAFF TGTGCCAGCAGGAAGCCTGGGACAGGGAGGGACATGAACACTGAAGCTTTCTTT
TRBD1 TRBJ1-2 NA TRBV4-2 CASSPLLDRAASYGYTF TGTGCCAGCAGCCCCTTACTGGACAGGGCTGCGAGCTATGGCTACACCTTC
NA TRBJ1-5 NA TRBV9 CASSVRAGDQPQHF TGTGCCAGCAGCGTAAGGGCAGGCGATCAGCCCCAGCATTTT
TRBD1 TRBJ1-2 NA TRBV9 CASSVGGTGNYGYTF TGTGCCAGCAGCGTAGGAGGGACAGGGAACTATGGCTACACCTTC
NA TRBJ2-3 NA TRBV30 CAWSLGDPSTDTQYF TGTGCCTGGAGCCTCGGGGACCCAAGCACAGATACGCAGTATTTT
NA TRBJ1-5 NA TRBV7-8 CASSLARALGQPQHF TGTGCCAGCAGCTTAGCGCGGGCCTTGGGTCAGCCCCAGCATTTT
NA TRBJ1-1 NA TRBV28 CASSLSPEVYSEAFF TGTGCCAGCAGTTTATCCCCAGAGGTTTATTCTGAAGCTTTCTTT
NA TRBJ1-5 NA TRBV6-5 CASSRKTNQPQHF TGTGCCAGCAGTCGGAAAACCAATCAGCCCCAGCATTTT
NA TRBJ2-7 once TRBV5-1 CASSGHSSYEQYF TGCGCCAGCAGCGGGCACAGTTCCTACGAGCAGTACTTC
NA TRBJ1-2 NA TRBV28 CASSLAYDHRTYGYTF TGTGCCAGCAGTTTGGCTTACGACCATCGTACCTATGGCTACACCTTC
NA TRBJ1-1 NA TRBV30 CAWSTEPEAFF TGTGCCTGGAGTACAGAGCCTGAAGCTTTCTTT
TRBD2 TRBJ2-5 NA TRBV7-9 CASSLPIAGIQETQYF TGTGCCAGCAGCTTACCTATAGCGGGGATCCAAGAGACCCAGTACTTC
NA TRBJ1-4 NA TRBV14 CASSQVRNEKLFF TGTGCCAGCAGCCAAGTACGGAATGAAAAACTGTTTTTT
NA TRBJ2-3 few TRBV7-9 CASSLALRTDTQYF TGTGCCAGCAGCTTAGCCTTACGGACAGATACGCAGTATTTT
NA TRBJ1-1 NA TRBV7-3 CASSFTSDTEAFF TGTGCCAGCAGCTTTACGTCCGACACTGAAGCTTTCTTT
NA TRBJ1-3 NA TRBV5-1 CASSLAGASSGNTIYF TGCGCCAGCAGCTTGGCAGGGGCAAGCTCTGGAAACACCATATATTTT
NA TRBJ2-7 NA TRBV7-7 CASSLVRGEEQYF TGTGCCAGCAGCTTAGTTCGGGGTGAGGAGCAGTACTTC
TRBD2 TRBJ2-1 NA TRBV27 CASSLSGNPYNEQFF TGTGCCAGCAGTCTTAGCGGGAACCCCTACAATGAGCAGTTCTTC
TRBD2 TRBJ2-1 NA TRBV7-7 CASSLLAGSYNEQFF TGTGCCAGCAGCTTACTAGCGGGATCGTACAATGAGCAGTTCTTC